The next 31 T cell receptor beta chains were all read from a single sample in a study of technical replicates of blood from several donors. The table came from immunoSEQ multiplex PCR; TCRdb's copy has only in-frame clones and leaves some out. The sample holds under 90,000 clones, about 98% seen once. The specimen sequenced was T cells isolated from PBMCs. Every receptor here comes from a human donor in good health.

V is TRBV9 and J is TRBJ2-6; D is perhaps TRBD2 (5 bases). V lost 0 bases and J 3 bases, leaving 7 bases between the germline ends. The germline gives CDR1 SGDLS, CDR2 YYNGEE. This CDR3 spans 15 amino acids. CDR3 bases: TGTGCCAGCAGCGTAGGTGGGAGTGGGGCCAACGTCCTGACTTTC. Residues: CASSVGGSGANVLTF.

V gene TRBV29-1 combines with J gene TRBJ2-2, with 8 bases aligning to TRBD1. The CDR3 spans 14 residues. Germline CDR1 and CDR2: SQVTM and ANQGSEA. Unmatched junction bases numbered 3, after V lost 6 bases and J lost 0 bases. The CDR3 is CSVGTGANTGELFF. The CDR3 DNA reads TGCAGCGTCGGGACAGGCGCGAACACCGGGGAGCTGTTTTTT.

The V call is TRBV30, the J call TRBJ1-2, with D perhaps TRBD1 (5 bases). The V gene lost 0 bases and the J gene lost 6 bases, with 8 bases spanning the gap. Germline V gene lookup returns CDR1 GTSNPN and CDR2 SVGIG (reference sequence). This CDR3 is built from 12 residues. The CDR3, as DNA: TGTGCCTGGAGTGTAAAGGGGCATGGCTACACCTTC. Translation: CAWSVKGHGYTF.

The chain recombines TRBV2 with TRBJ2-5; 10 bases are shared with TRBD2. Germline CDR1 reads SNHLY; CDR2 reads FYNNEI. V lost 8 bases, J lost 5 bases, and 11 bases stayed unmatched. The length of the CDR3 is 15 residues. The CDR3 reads CASQLRTSGGETQYF. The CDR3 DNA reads TGTGCCAGCCAACTCAGGACTAGCGGAGGCGAGACCCAGTACTTC.

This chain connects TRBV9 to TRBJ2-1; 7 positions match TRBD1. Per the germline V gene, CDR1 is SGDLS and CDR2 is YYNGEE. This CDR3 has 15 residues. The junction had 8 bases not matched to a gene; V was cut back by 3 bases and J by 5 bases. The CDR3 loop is CASSDPRTGDNEQFF. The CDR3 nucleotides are TGTGCCAGCAGCGACCCCCGGACAGGAGACAATGAGCAGTTCTTC.

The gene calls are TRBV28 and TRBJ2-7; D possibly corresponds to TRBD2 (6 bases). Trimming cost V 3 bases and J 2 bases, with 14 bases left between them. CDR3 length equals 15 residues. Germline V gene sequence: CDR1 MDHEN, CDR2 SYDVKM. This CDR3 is CASSLNMEGPYEQYF. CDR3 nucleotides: TGTGCCAGCAGTTTGAACATGGAGGGCCCCTACGAGCAGTACTTC.

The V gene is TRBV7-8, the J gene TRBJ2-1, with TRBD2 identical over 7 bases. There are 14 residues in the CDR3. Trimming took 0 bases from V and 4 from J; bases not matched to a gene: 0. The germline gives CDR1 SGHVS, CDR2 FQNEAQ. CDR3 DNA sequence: TGTGCCAGCAGCTTAGCGCGGGAGTACAATGAGCAGTTCTTC. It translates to CASSLAREYNEQFF.

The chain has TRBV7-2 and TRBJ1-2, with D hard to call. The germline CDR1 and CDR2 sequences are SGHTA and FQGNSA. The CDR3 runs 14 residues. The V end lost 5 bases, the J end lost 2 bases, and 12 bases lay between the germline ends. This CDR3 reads CASSPTAANYGYTF. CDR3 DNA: TGTGCCAGCAGCCCAACCGCAGCGAACTATGGCTACACCTTC.

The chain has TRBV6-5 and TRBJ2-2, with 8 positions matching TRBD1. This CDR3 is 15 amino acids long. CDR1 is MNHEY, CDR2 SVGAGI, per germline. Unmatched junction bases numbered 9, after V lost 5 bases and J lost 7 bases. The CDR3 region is CASSTTGTGYGELFF. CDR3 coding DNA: TGTGCCAGCAGTACCACCGGGACAGGCTACGGGGAGCTGTTTTTT.

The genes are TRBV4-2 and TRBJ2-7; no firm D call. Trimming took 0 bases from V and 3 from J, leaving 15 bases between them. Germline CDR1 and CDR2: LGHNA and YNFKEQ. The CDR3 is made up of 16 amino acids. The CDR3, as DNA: TGTGCCAGCAGCCAAGATCATAATCCAGGCCTCTACGAGCAGTACTTC. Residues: CASSQDHNPGLYEQYF.

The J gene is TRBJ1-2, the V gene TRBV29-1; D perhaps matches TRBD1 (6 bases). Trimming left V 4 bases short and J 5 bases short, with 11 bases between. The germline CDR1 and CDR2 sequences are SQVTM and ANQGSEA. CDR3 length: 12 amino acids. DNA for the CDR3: TGCAGCGTTGTGGCAGGGGATTATGGCTACACCTTC. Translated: CSVVAGDYGYTF. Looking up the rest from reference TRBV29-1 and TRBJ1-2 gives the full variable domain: SAVISQKPSRDICQRGTSLTIQCQVDSQVTMMFWYRQQPGQSLTLIATANQGSEATYESGFVIDKFPISRPNLTFSTLTVSNMSPEDSSIYLCSVVAGDYGYTFGSGTRLTVV.

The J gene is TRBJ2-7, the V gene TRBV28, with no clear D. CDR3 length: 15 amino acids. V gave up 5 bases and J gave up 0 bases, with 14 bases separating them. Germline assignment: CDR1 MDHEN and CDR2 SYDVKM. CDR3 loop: CASSPPTYSSYEQYF. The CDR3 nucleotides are TGTGCCAGCAGTCCCCCCACCTATAGCTCCTACGAGCAGTACTTC. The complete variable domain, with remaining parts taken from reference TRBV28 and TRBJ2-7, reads DVKVTQSSRYLVKRTGEKVFLECVQDMDHENMFWYRQDPGLGLRLIYFSYDVKMKEKGDIPEGYSVSREKKERFSLILESASTNQTSMYLCASSPPTYSSYEQYFGPGTRLTVT.

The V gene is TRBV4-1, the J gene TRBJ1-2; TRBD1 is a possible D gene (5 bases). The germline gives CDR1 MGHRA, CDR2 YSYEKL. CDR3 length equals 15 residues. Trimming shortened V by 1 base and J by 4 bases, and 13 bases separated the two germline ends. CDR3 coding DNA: TGCGCCAGCAGCCAAGGTGGGGGGAACACCTATGGCTACACCTTC. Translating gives CASSQGGGNTYGYTF.

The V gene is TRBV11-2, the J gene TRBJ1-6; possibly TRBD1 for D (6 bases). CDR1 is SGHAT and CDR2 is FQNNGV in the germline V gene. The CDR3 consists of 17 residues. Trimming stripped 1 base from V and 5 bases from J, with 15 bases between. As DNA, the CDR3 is TGTGCCAGCAGCTTAGTTTCGTTAAGGACAGATAATTCACCCCTCCACTTT. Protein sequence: CASSLVSLRTDNSPLHF. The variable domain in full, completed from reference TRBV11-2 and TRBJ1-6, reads EAGVAQSPRYKIIEKRQSVAFWCNPISGHATLYWYQQILGQGPKLLIQFQNNGVVDDSQLPKDRFSAERLKGVDSTLKIQPAKLEDSAVYLCASSLVSLRTDNSPLHFGNGTRLTVT.

CDR3 sequence: CASSIQGVSYEQYF. CDR3 DNA: TGTGCCAGCAGTATACAGGGGGTTTCCTACGAGCAGTACTTC. V usage is TRBV6-1 and J usage is TRBJ2-7; 8 bases are a match to TRBD1. Trimming at V came to 5 bases and at J to 1 base, leaving 4 bases not matched to a gene. The CDR3 spans 14 residues. Germline values: CDR1 MNHNS, CDR2 SASEGT.

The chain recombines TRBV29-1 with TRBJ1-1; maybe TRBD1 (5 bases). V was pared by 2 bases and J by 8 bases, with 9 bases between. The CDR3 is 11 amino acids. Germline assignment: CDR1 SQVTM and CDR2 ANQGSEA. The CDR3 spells CSVEWGREAFF. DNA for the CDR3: TGCAGCGTTGAATGGGGCAGAGAAGCTTTCTTT.

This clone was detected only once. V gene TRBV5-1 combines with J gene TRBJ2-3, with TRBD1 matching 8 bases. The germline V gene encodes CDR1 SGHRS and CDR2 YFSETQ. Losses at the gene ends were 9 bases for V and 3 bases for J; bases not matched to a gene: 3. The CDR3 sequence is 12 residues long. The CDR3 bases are TGCGCCACTGGACAGGGTACAGATACGCAGTATTTT. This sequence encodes CATGQGTDTQYF.

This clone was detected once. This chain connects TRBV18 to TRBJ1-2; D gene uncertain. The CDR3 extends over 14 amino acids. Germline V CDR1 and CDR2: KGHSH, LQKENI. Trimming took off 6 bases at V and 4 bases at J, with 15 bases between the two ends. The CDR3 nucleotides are TGTGCCAGCTCGGGAGGCCGCACACTCTATGGCTACACCTTC. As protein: CASSGGRTLYGYTF. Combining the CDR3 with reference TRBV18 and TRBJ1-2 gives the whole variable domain NAGVMQNPRHLVRRRGQEARLRCSPMKGHSHVYWYRQLPEEGLKFMVYLQKENIIDESGMPKERFSAEFPKEGPSILRIQQVVRGDSAAYFCASSGGRTLYGYTFGSGTRLTVV.

CDR3 DNA sequence: TGTGCCAGCAGTGAGGTAGATGAGCAGTTCTTC. This codes for CASSEVDEQFF. The gene calls are TRBV6-1 and TRBJ2-1; unclear D gene. The germline V and J ends were trimmed by 3 bases and 8 bases, with 5 bases remaining between them. This CDR3 has 11 amino acids. The germline V gene has CDR1 MNHNS and CDR2 SASEGT.

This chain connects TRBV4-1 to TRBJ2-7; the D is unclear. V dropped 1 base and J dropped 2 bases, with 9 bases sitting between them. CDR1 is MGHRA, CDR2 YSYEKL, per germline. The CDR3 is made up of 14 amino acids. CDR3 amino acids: CASSQVLQPYEQYF. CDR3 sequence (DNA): TGCGCCAGCAGCCAAGTATTACAGCCCTACGAGCAGTACTTC.

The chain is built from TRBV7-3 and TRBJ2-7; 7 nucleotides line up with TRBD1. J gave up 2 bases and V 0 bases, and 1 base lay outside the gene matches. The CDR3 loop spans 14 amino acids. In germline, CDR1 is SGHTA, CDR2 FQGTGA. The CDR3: CASSLTTGAYEQYF. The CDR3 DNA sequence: TGTGCCAGCAGCTTAACCACAGGGGCCTACGAGCAGTACTTC.

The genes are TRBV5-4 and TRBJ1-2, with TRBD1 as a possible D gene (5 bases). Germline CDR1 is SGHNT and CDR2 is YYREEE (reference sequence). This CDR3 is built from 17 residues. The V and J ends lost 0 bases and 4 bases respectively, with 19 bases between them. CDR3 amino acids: CASSLGGGTGDIYGYTF. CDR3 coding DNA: TGTGCCAGCAGCTTGGGGGGCGGCACAGGCGACATCTATGGCTACACCTTC.

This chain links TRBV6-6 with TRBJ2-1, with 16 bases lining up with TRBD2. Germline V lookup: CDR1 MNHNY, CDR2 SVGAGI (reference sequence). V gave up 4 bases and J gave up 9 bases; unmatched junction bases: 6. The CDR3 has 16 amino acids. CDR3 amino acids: CASSLGLAGGPGEQFF. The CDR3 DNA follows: TGTGCCAGCAGTTTGGGACTAGCGGGAGGGCCGGGTGAGCAGTTCTTC.

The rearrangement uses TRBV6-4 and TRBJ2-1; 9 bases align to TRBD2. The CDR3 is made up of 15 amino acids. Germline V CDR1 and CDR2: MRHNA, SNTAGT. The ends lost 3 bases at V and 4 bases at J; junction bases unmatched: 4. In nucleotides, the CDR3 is TGTGCCAGCAGTGAAACTGCGGGGGGGTACAATGAGCAGTTCTTC. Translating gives CASSETAGGYNEQFF.

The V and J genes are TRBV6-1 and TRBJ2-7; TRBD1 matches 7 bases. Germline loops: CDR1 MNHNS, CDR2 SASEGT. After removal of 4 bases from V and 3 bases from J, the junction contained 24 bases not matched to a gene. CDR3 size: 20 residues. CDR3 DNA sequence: TGTGCCAGCAGTGGACAGACAGGGTCACGGGTAGAGGGAAGCTACTACGAGCAGTACTTC. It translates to CASSGQTGSRVEGSYYEQYF.

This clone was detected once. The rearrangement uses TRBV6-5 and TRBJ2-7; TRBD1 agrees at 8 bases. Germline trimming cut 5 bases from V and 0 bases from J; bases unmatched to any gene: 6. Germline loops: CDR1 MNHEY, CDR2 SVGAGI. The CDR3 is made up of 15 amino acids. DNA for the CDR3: TGTGCCAGCAGTAATACAGGGGGTTACTCCTACGAGCAGTACTTC. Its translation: CASSNTGGYSYEQYF.

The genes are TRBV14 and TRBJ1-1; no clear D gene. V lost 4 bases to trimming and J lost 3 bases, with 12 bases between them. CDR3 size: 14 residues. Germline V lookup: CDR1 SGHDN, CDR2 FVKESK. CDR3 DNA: TGTGCCAGCAGCCGTCGCCTGAGGGACACTGAAGCTTTCTTT. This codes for CASSRRLRDTEAFF.

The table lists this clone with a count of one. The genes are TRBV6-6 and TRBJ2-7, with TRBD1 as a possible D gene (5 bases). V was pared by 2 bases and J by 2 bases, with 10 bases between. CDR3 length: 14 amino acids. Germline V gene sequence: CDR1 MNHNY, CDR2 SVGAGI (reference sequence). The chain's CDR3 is CASSYGTRAYEQYF. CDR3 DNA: TGTGCCAGCAGTTACGGTACCAGGGCCTACGAGCAGTACTTC.

The DNA of the CDR3 is TGTGCCACCAGCAGCGCGGGGGGGGGTCATCAGCCCCAGCATTTT. Translating it yields CATSSAGGGHQPQHF. The chain couples TRBV15 to TRBJ1-5, with D possibly being TRBD1 (5 bases). Germline V lookup: CDR1 LNHNV, CDR2 YYDKDF (reference sequence). V dropped 3 bases and J dropped 5 bases, with 14 bases sitting between them. The length of the CDR3 is 15 residues.

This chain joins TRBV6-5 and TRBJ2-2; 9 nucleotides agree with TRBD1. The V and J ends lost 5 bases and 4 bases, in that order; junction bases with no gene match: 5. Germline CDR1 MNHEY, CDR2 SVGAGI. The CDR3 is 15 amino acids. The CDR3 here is CASSNRGPGTGELFF. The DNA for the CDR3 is TGTGCCAGCAGTAACAGGGGGCCTGGCACCGGGGAGCTGTTTTTT.

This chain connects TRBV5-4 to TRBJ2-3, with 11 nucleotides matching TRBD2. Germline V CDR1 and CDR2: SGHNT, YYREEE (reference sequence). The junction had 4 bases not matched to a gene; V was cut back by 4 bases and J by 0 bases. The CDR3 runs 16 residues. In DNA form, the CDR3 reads TGTGCCAGCAGCGCGGGGACTAGCGGAAGCACAGATACGCAGTATTTT. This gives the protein CASSAGTSGSTDTQYF. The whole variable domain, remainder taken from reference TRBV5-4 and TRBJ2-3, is ETGVTQSPTHLIKTRGQQVTLRCSSQSGHNTVSWYQQALGQGPQFIFQYYREEENGRGNFPPRFSGLQFPNYSSELNVNALELDDSALYLCASSAGTSGSTDTQYFGPGTRLTVL.